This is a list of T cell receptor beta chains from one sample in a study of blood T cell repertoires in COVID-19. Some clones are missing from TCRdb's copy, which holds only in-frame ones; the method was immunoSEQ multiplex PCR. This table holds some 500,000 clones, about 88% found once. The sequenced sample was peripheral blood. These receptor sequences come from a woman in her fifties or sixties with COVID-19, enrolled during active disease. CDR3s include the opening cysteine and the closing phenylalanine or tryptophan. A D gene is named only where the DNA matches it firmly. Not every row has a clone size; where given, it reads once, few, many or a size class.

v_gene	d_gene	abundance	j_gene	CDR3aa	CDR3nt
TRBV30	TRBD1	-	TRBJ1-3	CAWQTGGGNTIYF	TGTGCCTGGCAGACAGGGGGAGGAAACACCATATATTTT
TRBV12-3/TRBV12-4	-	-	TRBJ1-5	CASISAGGEAQHF	TGTGCCAGCATCTCCGCAGGCGGGGAGGCCCAGCATTTT
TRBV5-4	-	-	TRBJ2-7	CASSSQRGDRSYEQYF	TGTGCCAGCAGCTCCCAGCGCGGCGACCGATCCTACGAGCAGTACTTC
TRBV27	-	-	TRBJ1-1	CASSFRREAEAFF	TGTGCCAGCAGTTTCCGACGGGAAGCTGAAGCTTTCTTT
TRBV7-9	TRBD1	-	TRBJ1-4	CASSPRGERNEKLFF	TGTGCCAGCAGCCCCAGGGGGGAAAGGAATGAAAAACTGTTTTTT
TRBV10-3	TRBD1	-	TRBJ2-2	CAISERGTGGGELFF	TGTGCCATCAGTGAGAGGGGGACAGGTGGCGGGGAGCTGTTTTTT
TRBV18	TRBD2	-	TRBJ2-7	CASSSTGTSTYEQYF	TGTGCCAGCTCATCAACCGGGACTAGCACCTACGAGCAGTACTTC
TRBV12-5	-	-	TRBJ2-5	CASGLYSSAQETQYF	TGTGCTAGTGGTTTATACTCTAGCGCACAAGAGACCCAGTACTTC
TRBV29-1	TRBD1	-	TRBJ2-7	CSVAETGAYEQYF	TGCAGCGTCGCGGAGACAGGGGCCTACGAGCAGTACTTC
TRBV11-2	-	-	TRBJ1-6	CASSFKGYDDGVFNSPLHF	TGTGCCAGCAGCTTTAAAGGCTACGACGACGGGGTTTTTAATTCACCCCTCCACTTT
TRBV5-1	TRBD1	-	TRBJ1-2	CASSFPRTGEDGYTF	TGCGCCAGCAGCTTCCCCCGGACAGGGGAAGATGGCTACACCTTC
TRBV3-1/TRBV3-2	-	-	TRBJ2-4	CASSQSQEDIQYF	TGTGCCAGCAGCCAAAGCCAGGAGGACATTCAGTACTTC
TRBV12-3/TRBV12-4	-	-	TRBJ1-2	CASQEAGYGYTF	TGTGCCAGCCAAGAAGCGGGCTATGGCTACACCTTC
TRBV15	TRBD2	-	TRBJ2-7	CATSREGLAGPHEQYF	TGTGCCACCAGCAGAGAGGGTCTAGCGGGGCCTCACGAGCAGTACTTC
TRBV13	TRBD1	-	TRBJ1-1	CASSRLTGQPEAFF	TGTGCCAGCAGCCGATTAACGGGACAGCCTGAAGCTTTCTTT
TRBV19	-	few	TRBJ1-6	CASSWDITRNSPLHF	TGTGCCAGTAGTTGGGACATAACGAGGAATTCACCCCTCCACTTT